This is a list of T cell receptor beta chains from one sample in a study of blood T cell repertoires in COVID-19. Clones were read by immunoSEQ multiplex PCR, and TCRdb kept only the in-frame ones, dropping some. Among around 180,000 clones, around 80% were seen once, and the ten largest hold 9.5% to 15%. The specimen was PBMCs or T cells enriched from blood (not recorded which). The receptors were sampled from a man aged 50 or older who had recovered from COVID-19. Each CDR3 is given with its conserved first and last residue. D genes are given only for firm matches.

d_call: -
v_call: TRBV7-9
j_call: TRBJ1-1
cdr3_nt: TGTGCCAGCAGCTTAGGGTTAGGAGACACTGAAGCTTTCTTT
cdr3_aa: CASSLGLGDTEAFF

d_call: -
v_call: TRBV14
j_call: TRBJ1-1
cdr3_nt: TGTGCCAGCAGCCAACGCACGGTGAACACTGAAGCTTTCTTT
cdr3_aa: CASSQRTVNTEAFF

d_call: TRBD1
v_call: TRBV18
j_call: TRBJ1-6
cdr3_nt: TGTGCCAGCTCCCGGGACAGCTTTAATTCACCCCTCCACTTT
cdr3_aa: CASSRDSFNSPLHF

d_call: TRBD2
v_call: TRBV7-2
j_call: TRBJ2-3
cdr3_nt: TGTGCCAGCAGCTTAGCGGCAAGCGGGGGTACAGATACGCAGTATTTT
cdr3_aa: CASSLAASGGTDTQYF

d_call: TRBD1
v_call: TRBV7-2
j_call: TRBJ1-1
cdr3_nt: TGTGCCAGCAGCCTACAGGGGCGGAACACTGAAGCTTTCTTT
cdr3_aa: CASSLQGRNTEAFF

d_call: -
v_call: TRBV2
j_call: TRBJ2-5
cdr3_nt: TGTGCCAGCAAAGAGGACTACGGCCAAGAGACCCAGTACTTC
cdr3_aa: CASKEDYGQETQYF

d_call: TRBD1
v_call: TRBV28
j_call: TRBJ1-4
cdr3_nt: TGTGCCAGCAGTTTGGGACAGACTAATGAAAAACTGTTTTTT
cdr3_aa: CASSLGQTNEKLFF

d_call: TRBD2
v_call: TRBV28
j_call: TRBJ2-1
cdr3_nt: TGTGCCAGCAGTTTACTTATTCCTCGGCGGGGGTACTACAATGAGCAGTTCTTC
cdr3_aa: CASSLLIPRRGYYNEQFF

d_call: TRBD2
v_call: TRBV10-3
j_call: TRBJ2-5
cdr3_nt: TGTGCCATCGGTAGCGGGGTTCAAGAGACCCAGTACTTC
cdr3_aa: CAIGSGVQETQYF

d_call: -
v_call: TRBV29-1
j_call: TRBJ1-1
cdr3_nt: TGCAGCGTGGGGAGCACTGAAGCTTTCTTT
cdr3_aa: CSVGSTEAFF

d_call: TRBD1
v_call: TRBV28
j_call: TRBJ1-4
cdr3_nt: TGTGCCAGCAGTTCTGGGGGACAGGGGATTGAAAAACTGTTTTTT
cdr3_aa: CASSSGGQGIEKLFF

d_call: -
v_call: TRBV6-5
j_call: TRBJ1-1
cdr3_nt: TGTGCCAGCAGTCATAACAGGTTCATGAACACTGAAGCTTTCTTT
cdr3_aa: CASSHNRFMNTEAFF

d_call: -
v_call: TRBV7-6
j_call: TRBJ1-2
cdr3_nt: TGTGCCAGCAGCTCGGGGTACGGCTACACCTTC
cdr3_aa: CASSSGYGYTF

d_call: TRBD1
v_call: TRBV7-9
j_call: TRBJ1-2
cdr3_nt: TGTGCCAGCAGCTCCACGGACAGGGGGGACAACTATGGCTACACCTTC
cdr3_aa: CASSSTDRGDNYGYTF

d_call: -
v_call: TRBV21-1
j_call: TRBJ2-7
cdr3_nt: TGTGCCAGCAGCAAATGGACAGGGCCGGTGCGGCAGTACTTC
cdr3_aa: CASSKWTGPVRQYF

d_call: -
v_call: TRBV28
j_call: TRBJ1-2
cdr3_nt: TGTGCCAGCAGTTTAGGGCAGCACGGAGGCTACACCTTC
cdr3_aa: CASSLGQHGGYTF

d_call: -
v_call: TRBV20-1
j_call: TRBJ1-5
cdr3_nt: TGCAGTGCTAGTCGGGCAGGGGATCAGCCCCAGCATTTT
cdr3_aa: CSASRAGDQPQHF

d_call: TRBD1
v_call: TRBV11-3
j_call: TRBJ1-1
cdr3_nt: TGTGCCAGCAGCTTGGGACAGGGGATGAACACTGAAGCTTTCTTT
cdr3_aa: CASSLGQGMNTEAFF

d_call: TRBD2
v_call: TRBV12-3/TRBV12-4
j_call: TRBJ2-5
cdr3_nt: TGTGCCAGCAGTTCGGCCCGGGGGGCCCAGTACTTC
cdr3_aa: CASSSARGAQYF

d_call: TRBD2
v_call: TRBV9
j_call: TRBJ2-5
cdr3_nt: TGTGCCAGCAGCGTACACGGACTAGCGGGGGCCCAAGAGACCCAGTACTTC
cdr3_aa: CASSVHGLAGAQETQYF

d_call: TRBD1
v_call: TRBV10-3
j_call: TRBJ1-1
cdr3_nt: TGTGCCATCAGCTTGGACAGGGAAGGCACTGAAGCTTTCTTT
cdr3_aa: CAISLDREGTEAFF

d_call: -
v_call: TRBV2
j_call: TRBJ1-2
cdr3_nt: TGTGCCAGCTCCCAGGGGCTCGACTATGGCTACACCTTC
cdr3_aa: CASSQGLDYGYTF

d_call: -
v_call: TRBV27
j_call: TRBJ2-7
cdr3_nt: TGTGCCAGCAGTTCCGTACTTAGCTACGAGCAGTACTTC
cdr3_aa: CASSSVLSYEQYF

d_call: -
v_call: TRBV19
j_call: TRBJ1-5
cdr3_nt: TGTGCCAGTAGTATAGAATCTAGTTGGAATCAGCCCCAGCATTTT
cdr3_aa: CASSIESSWNQPQHF

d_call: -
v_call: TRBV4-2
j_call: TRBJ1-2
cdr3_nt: TGTGCCAGCAGCCAACGCTACCGGGATAGAAGGGTAGGGTATGGCTACACCTTC
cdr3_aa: CASSQRYRDRRVGYGYTF

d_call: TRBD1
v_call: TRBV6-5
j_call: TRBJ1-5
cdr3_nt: TGTGCCAGCAGTCAGGGGGCCGGACAGCCCCAGCATTTT
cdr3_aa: CASSQGAGQPQHF

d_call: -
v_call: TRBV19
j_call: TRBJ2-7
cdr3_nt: TGTGCCAGTAGTATCCGGGAATCCCAAGAGCAGTACTTC
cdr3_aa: CASSIRESQEQYF

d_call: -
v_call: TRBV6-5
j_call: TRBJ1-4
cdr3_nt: TGTGCCAGCAGTACCCAGGGGTTCGGTGAAAAACTGTTTTTT
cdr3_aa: CASSTQGFGEKLFF

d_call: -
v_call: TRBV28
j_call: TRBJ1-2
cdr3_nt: TGTGCCAGCAGTGTCAACAAGTATGGCTACACCTTC
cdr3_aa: CASSVNKYGYTF

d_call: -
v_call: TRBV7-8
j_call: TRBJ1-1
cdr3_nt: TGTGCCAGCAGCCGGACTTTCCCTCCCGGAGCTTTCTTT
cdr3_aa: CASSRTFPPGAFF

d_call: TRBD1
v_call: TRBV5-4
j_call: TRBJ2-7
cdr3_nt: TGTGCCAGCAGCTTTGGACAGGCCTACGAGCAGTACTTC
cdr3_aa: CASSFGQAYEQYF

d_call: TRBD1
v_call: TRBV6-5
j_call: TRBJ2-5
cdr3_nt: TGTGCCAGCAGTTACCCCATCCGGACAGGGGAGGAGACCCAGTACTTC
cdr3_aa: CASSYPIRTGEETQYF

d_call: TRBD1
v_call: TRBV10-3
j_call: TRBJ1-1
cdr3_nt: TGTGCCATCAGTCCCTCCTCCAAGAGGGGGCGTGATTCTGAAGCTTTCTTT
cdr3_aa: CAISPSSKRGRDSEAFF

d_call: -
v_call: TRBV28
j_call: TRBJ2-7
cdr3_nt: TGTGCCAGCAGTCACTACGAGCAGTACTTC
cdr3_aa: CASSHYEQYF

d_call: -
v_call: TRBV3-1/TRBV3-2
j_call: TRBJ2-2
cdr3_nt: TGTGCCAGCAGCCGGCTCAAGGGGTCGAACACCGGGGAGCTGTTTTTT
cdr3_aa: CASSRLKGSNTGELFF

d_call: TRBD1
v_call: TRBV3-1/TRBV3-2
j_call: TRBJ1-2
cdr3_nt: TGTGCCAGCAGCCAAGCGGTGTGGACAGGGGCAGGCGGCTACACCTTC
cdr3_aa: CASSQAVWTGAGGYTF